This T cell receptor beta chain originates from a study of identical twins. This clonotype occurred many times. With template switching, a universal primer site was added, and the cDNA carried unique molecular identifiers. One entry per CDR3 protein, called by TCRdb with MiXCR from the 5' RACE reads. This sample has 690,000 or so distinct CDR3 sequences, with more than 6.5% found just once. Looked up from germline, CDR1 is LGHNA and CDR2 is YNFKEQ. The length of the CDR3 is 15 residues. V was cut by 3 bases and J by 6 bases, with 17 bases left in between. The same specimen was also included in a second study, on yellow fever vaccine responses in identical twins.

This TCR came from a woman between 18 and 29 years old in good health. The gene calls are TRBV4-2 and TRBJ1-1, with D hard to call. Material for sequencing was PBMCs. CDR3 protein: CASSHGGVPTPEAFF. The DNA for the CDR3 is TGTGCCAGCAGCCATGGAGGCGTACCGACGCCTGAAGCTTTCTTT.